What follows is one T cell receptor (beta chain) and its context. The CDR3 totals 15 residues. Germline V gene data show CDR1 as SGHVS and CDR2 as FNYEAQ. The V end lost 5 bases, the J end lost 3 bases, and 15 bases lay between the germline ends. This sample is part of a study of CD8+ T cells in alopecia areata. Study in general: Tofacitinib dosing lasted 6 to 18 months, which was then followed by 6 months off drug. Severity in treated patients was scored by percentage of scalp area affected.

Extraction of RNA preceded its reverse transcription into cDNA, which served as the sequencing template. Profiled with immunoSEQ multiplex PCR; TCRdb holds only in-frame clones, not every one. The sample records about 140,000 clones, about four fifths being singletons. Treatment denoted: oral pan-JAK inhibitor, 5-10 mg twice daily. The source was CD8+ T cells sorted from blood, collected at week 4, from a patient treated with tofacitinib. The rearrangement joins TRBV7-6 to TRBJ2-3, with D possibly TRBD2 on 6 matching bases. This receptor was obtained from a human donor with alopecia areata. The CDR3 nucleotides read TGTGCCAGCAGCACCTTGGGGGGATCGACAGATACGCAGTATTTT. This translates into CASSTLGGSTDTQYF. The whole variable domain, remainder taken from reference TRBV7-6 and TRBJ2-3, is GAGVSQSPRYKVTKRGQDVALRCDPISGHVSLYWYRQALGQGPEFLTYFNYEAQQDKSGLPNDRFSAERPEGSISTLTIQRTEQRDSAMYRCASSTLGGSTDTQYFGPGTRLTVL.